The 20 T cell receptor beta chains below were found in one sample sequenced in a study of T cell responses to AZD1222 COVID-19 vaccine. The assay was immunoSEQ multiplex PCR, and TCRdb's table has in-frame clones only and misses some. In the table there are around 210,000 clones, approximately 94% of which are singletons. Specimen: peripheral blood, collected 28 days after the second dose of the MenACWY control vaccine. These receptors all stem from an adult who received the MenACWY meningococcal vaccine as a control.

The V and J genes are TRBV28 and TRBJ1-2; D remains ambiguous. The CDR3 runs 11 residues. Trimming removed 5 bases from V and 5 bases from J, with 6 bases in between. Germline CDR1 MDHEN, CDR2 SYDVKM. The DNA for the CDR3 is TGTGCCAGCAGTACGGATTATGGCTACACCTTC. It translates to CASSTDYGYTF.

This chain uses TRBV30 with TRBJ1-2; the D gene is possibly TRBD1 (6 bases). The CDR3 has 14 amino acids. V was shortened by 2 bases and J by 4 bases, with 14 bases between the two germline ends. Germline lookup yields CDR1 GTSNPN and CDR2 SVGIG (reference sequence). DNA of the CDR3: TGTGCCTGGAGTCAGGACAGCCAACTCTATGGCTACACCTTC. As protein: CAWSQDSQLYGYTF. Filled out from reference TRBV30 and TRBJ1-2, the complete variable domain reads SQTIHQWPATLVQPVGSPLSLECTVEGTSNPNLYWYRQAAGRGLQLLFYSVGIGQISSEVPQNLSASRPQDRQFILSSKKLLLSDSGFYLCAWSQDSQLYGYTFGSGTRLTVV.

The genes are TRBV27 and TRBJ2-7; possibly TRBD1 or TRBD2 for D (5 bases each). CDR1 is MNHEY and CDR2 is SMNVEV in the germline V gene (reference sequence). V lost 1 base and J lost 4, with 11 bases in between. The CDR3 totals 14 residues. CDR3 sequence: CASSLWGREYEQYF. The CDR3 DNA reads TGTGCCAGCAGTTTATGGGGCAGGGAGTACGAGCAGTACTTC.

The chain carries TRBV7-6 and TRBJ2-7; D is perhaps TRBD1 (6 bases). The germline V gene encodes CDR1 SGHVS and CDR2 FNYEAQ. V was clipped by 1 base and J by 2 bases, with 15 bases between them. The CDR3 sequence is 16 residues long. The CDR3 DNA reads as TGTGCCAGCAGCTTAGGAGCAGGGGACGGCACCTACGAGCAGTACTTC. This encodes CASSLGAGDGTYEQYF. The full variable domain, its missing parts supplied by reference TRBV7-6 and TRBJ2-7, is GAGVSQSPRYKVTKRGQDVALRCDPISGHVSLYWYRQALGQGPEFLTYFNYEAQQDKSGLPNDRFSAERPEGSISTLTIQRTEQRDSAMYRCASSLGAGDGTYEQYFGPGTRLTVT.

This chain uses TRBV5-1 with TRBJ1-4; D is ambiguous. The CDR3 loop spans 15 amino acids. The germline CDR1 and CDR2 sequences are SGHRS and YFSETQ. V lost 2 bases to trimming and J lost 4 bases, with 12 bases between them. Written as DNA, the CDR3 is TGCGCCAGCAGCTTAAACCGCCGGGTTAATGAAAAACTGTTTTTT. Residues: CASSLNRRVNEKLFF.

This CDR3 reads CASSRASGSISYEQYF. The CDR3 DNA reads as TGTGCCAGCAGCCGGGCCTCGGGGAGTATCTCCTACGAGCAGTACTTC. The chain links TRBV3-1 (or the pseudogene TRBV3-2) to TRBJ2-7, with a weak D call TRBD2 (5 bases). The CDR3 has 16 residues. Trimming took off 4 bases at V and 0 bases at J, with 16 bases between the two ends. The germline V gene encodes CDR1 LGHDT and CDR2 YNNKEL (reference sequence).

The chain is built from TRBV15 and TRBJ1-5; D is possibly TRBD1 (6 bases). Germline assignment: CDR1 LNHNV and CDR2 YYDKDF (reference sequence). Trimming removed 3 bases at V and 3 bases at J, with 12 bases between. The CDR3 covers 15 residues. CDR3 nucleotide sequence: TGTGCCACCAGCAGGCTCGGGGGCCCCAATCAGCCCCAGCATTTT. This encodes CATSRLGGPNQPQHF.

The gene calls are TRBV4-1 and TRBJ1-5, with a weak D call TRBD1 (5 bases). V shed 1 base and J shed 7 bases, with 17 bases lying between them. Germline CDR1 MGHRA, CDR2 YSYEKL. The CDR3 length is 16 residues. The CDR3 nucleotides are TGCGCCAGCAGCCAAGTGGTTCGGGGCGCGGAGCAGCCCCAGCATTTT. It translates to CASSQVVRGAEQPQHF.

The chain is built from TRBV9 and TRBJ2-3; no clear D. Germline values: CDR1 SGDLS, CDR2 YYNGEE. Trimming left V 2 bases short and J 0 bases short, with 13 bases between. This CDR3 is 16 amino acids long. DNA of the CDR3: TGTGCCAGCAGCGTCTCTCGCTCGTTTAGCACAGATACGCAGTATTTT. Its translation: CASSVSRSFSTDTQYF. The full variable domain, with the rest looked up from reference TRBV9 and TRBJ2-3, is DSGVTQTPKHLITATGQRVTLRCSPRSGDLSVYWYQQSLDQGLQFLIQYYNGEERAKGNILERFSAQQFPDLHSELNLSSLELGDSALYFCASSVSRSFSTDTQYFGPGTRLTVL.

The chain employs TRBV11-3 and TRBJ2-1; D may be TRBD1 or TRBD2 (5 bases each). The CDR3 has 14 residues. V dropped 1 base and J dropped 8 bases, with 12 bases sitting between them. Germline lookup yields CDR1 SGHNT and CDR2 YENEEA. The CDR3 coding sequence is TGTGCCAGCAGCTTAGGTGGGGACCGGGATGAGCAGTTCTTC. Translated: CASSLGGDRDEQFF.

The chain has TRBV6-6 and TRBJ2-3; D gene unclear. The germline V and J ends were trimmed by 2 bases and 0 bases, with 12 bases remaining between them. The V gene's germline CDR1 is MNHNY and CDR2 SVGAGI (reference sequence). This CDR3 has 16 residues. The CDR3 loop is CASSYVITTSTDTQYF. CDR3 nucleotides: TGTGCCAGCAGTTACGTTATTACAACTAGCACAGATACGCAGTATTTT.

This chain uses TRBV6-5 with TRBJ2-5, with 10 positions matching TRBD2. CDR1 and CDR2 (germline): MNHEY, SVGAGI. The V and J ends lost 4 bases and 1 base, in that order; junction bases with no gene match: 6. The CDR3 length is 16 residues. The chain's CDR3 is CASSWLAGGFQETQYF. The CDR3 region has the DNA TGTGCCAGCAGTTGGTTAGCGGGAGGTTTCCAAGAGACCCAGTACTTC.

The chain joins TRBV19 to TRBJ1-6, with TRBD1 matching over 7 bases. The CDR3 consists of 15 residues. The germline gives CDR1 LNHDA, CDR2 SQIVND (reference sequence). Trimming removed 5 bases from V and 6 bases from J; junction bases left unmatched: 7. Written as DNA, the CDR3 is TGTGCCAGTAGTCCCGGGGACAGTGGTAATTCACCCCTCCACTTT. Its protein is CASSPGDSGNSPLHF.

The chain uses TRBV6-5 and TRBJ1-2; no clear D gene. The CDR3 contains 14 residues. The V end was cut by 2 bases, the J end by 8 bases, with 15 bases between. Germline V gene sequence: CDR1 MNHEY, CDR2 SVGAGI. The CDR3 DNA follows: TGTGCCAGCAGTTACGGGAAAATGACCGGCGGCTACACCTTC. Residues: CASSYGKMTGGYTF.

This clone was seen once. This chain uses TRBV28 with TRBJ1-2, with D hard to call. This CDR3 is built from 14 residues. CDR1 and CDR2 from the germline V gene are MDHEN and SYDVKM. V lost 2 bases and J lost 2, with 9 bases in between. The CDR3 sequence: CASSLQDGNYGYTF. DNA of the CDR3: TGTGCCAGCAGTTTACAGGACGGAAACTATGGCTACACCTTC.

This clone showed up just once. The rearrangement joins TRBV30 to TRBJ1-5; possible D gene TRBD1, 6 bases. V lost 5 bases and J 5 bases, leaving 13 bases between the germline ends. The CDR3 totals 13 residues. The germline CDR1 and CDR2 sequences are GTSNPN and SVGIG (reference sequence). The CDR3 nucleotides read TGTGCCTGGGGCACACAGGGCGATCAGCCCCAGCATTTT. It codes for CAWGTQGDQPQHF.

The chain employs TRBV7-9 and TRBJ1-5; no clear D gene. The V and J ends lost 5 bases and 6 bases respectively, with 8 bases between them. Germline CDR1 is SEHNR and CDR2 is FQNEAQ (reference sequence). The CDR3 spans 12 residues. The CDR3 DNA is TGTGCCAGCAGCCCGGGTGGTCAGCCCCAGCATTTT. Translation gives CASSPGGQPQHF.

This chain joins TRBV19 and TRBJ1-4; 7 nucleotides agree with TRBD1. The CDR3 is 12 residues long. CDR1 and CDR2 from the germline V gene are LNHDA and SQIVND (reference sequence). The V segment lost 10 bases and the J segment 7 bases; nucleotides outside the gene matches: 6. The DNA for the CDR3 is TGTGCCACCGCCGACAGGGTTGAAAAACTGTTTTTT. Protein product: CATADRVEKLFF.

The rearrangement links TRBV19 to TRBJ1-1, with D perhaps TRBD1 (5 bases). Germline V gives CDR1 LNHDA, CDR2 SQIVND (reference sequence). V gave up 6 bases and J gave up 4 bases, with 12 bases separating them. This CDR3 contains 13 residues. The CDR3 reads CASRPGHFTEAFF. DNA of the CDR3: TGTGCCAGTAGACCTGGACACTTCACTGAAGCTTTCTTT.

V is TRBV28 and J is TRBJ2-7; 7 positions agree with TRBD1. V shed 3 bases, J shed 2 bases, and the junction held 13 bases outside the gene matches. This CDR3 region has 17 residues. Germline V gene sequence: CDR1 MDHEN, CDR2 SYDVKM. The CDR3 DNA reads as TGTGCCAGCAGTTTCCCCACAGGGGCAGGATCACCCTACGAGCAGTACTTC. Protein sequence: CASSFPTGAGSPYEQYF. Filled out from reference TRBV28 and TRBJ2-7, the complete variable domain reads DVKVTQSSRYLVKRTGEKVFLECVQDMDHENMFWYRQDPGLGLRLIYFSYDVKMKEKGDIPEGYSVSREKKERFSLILESASTNQTSMYLCASSFPTGAGSPYEQYFGPGTRLTVT.